This T cell receptor beta chain was recorded in a study of T-cell reconstitution after alpha-beta-depleted transplantation in children. Overall study findings and caveats: Elevated TCRbeta diversity at day 60 was traced, in some patients, to surviving recipient T cells and thymic progenitors. Hyperexpanded clones declined; after one year, newly produced T cells mostly supplied diversity. Reportedly, roughly two months post-transplant, alpha-beta T cells arose from several hundred expanded graft clones.

Of note for this clonotype: Its antigen is currently unknown.

Germline values: CDR1 MGHRA, CDR2 YSYEKL. The CDR3 extends over 17 amino acids. Germline trimming cut 1 base from V and 6 bases from J; bases unmatched to any gene: 11. Unique molecular identifiers were incorporated into the prepared TCRbeta library. MiXCR, applied by TCRdb to the PCR reads, yields one record per CDR3 protein. The table has hundreds of thousands of distinct CDR3 sequences, roughly a quarter seen once. The sequence came from a female patient under 10 years old who had a stem cell transplant for congenital amegakaryocytic thrombocytopenia, so the T cells may come from the graft donor. The rearrangement joins TRBV4-1 to TRBJ2-3, with 9 bases identical to TRBD2. Sequencing used PBMCs, mostly from graft donor cells, obtained 360 days after TCRalphabeta/CD19-depleted stem cell transplant. This CDR3 reads CASSQGMAGGNPDTQYF. The CDR3 DNA reads TGCGCCAGCAGCCAAGGAATGGCGGGGGGGAACCCGGATACGCAGTATTTT.